The next 24 T cell receptor beta chains were all read from a single sample in a study of CD8 T cells in cerebrospinal fluid in Alzheimer's disease. TCRdb reprocessed the 10x single-cell sequencing reads and stores each CDR3 protein as one record, lacking DNA. This sample's table has some 1,500 distinct CDR3 sequences. Source material: cerebrospinal fluid. These receptors originate from a human donor with Alzheimer's disease.

Measured by frequency, this clonotype is medium-sized. The J gene is TRBJ1-6, the V gene TRBV9; no DNA is available, so the TRBD1 call from TCRdb remains unchecked. The CDR3 totals 15 residues. The V gene's germline CDR1 is SGDLS and CDR2 YYNGEE. The CDR3: CASSPRDRYNSPLHF.

This chain uses TRBV30 with TRBJ2-2; as DNA is missing, the TRBD2 call by TCRdb cannot be tested. The CDR3 has 15 residues. Germline V lookup: CDR1 GTSNPN, CDR2 SVGIG (reference sequence). The CDR3 protein is CAWSLLDLNTGELFF.

Measured by frequency, this clonotype is medium-sized. The chain's CDR3 is CASTPGGGSGTYEQYF. The V gene is TRBV5-1, the J gene TRBJ2-7; TCRdb's D call of TRBD1 is untestable without DNA. The length of the CDR3 is 16 residues. In germline, CDR1 is SGHRS, CDR2 YFSETQ.

This clonotype is classed as medium-sized by frequency. The V gene is TRBV29-1, the J gene TRBJ2-7; the TRBD1 assignment by TCRdb is unverifiable without DNA. The CDR3 runs to 13 residues. In germline, CDR1 is SQVTM, CDR2 ANQGSEA. The CDR3 loop reads CSVSGAGGYEQYF.

According to its frequency, this clonotype is medium-sized. The V gene is TRBV20-1, the J gene TRBJ2-3; the D gene TCRdb calls, TRBD1, cannot be checked with no DNA. Germline-derived CDR1 and CDR2 are DFQATT and SNEGSKA (reference sequence). The CDR3 sequence is 16 residues long. The CDR3 loop is CSARSIGGTSTDTQYF.

This clonotype is identified as medium-sized (0.01 to 0.1%) from frequency. J is TRBJ1-5 and V is TRBV20-1; TCRdb indicates TRBD1, and absent DNA this call remains unverified. CDR3 length: 16 residues. Per the germline V gene, CDR1 is DFQATT and CDR2 is SNEGSKA (reference sequence). CDR3 sequence: CSASPQGVAGNQPQHF.

Frequency places this clonotype as medium-sized. The chain's CDR3 is CASSPGTGPGELFF. This chain uses TRBV5-4 with TRBJ2-2; TCRdb lists TRBD1, though no DNA is available to test this call. This CDR3 region has 14 residues. Looked up from germline, CDR1 is SGHNT and CDR2 is YYREEE (reference sequence).

This clonotype shows up as large by frequency. The chain is built from TRBV7-9 and TRBJ2-1; the D call of TRBD2 rests on TCRdb alone, since no DNA is present to check it. The CDR3 extends over 16 amino acids. From germline, CDR1 is SEHNR and CDR2 FQNEAQ (reference sequence). The CDR3 sequence is CASSLALAGTYNEQFF.

This clonotype is called large based on its frequency. CDR3 in amino acids: CASSPTGTRGNEQFF. This sequence joins TRBV28 and TRBJ2-1; checking the TCRdb D call of TRBD2 is not possible without DNA. Germline V CDR1 and CDR2: MDHEN, SYDVKM. CDR3 length: 15 residues.

This clonotype ranks as large (0.1 to 1%) in terms of frequency. The chain is built from TRBV12-3 or TRBV12-4 and TRBJ2-7. The CDR3 is made up of 12 amino acids. CDR3 loop: CASSLALYEQYF.

The chain recombines TRBV30 with TRBJ1-6; lacking DNA, the TRBD1 call made by TCRdb goes unchecked. Germline V gene lookup returns CDR1 GTSNPN and CDR2 SVGIG (reference sequence). There are 18 residues in the CDR3. The CDR3 loop is CAWSATRSGTGGLGPFHF.

This chain connects TRBV19 to TRBJ1-6; TCRdb designates TRBD1, a call that cannot be tested without DNA. The V gene's germline CDR1 is LNHDA and CDR2 SQIVND (reference sequence). The CDR3 loop spans 14 amino acids. The CDR3 loop reads CASSIVPGDSPLHF.

This clonotype is medium-sized (0.01 to 0.1%) by frequency. The chain has TRBV14 and TRBJ2-7. Germline loops: CDR1 SGHDN, CDR2 FVKESK. This CDR3 has 16 amino acids. The CDR3 is CASSQGGNTFSYEQYF.

This clonotype registers large by frequency. The chain recombines TRBV7-2 with TRBJ1-4. Per the germline V gene, CDR1 is SGHTA and CDR2 is FQGNSA. CDR3 size: 13 residues. CDR3 loop: CASSLAEGEKLFF.

Measured by frequency, this clonotype is medium-sized. V is TRBV2 and J is TRBJ1-5; the TCRdb call, TRBD1, lacks DNA for checking. In germline, CDR1 is SNHLY, CDR2 FYNNEI. CDR3 length: 14 amino acids. This CDR3 reads CASKGRDGNQPQHF. Complete variable domain (other parts from reference TRBV2 and TRBJ1-5): EPEVTQTPSHQVTQMGQEVILRCVPISNHLYFYWYRQILGQKVEFLVSFYNNEISEKSEIFDDQFSVERPDGSNFTLKIRSTKLEDSAMYFCASKGRDGNQPQHFGDGTRLSIL.

Its frequency marks this clonotype as medium-sized. This rearrangement joins TRBV11-3 to TRBJ1-1. Germline CDR1 is SGHNT and CDR2 is YENEEA. CDR3 size: 15 residues. The CDR3 loop is CASSAYDILNTEAFF.

This clonotype ranks as medium-sized in terms of frequency. The J gene is TRBJ1-4, the V gene TRBV9; TCRdb names TRBD1, which stays unverified in the absence of DNA. Germline lookup yields CDR1 SGDLS and CDR2 YYNGEE. This CDR3 has 17 amino acids. The CDR3 region is CASSVGPVSNIGEKLFF.

This clonotype counts as large (0.1 to 1%) by frequency. The chain is built from TRBV5-1 and TRBJ2-7; TCRdb indicates TRBD1, and absent DNA this call remains unverified. Germline V lookup: CDR1 SGHRS, CDR2 YFSETQ. There are 19 residues in the CDR3. Here the CDR3 reads CASSLDPGGNSGSSYEQYF.

This clonotype registers medium-sized by frequency. The CDR3 spells CASRRTGGEKLFF. This chain links TRBV11-2 with TRBJ1-4; TCRdb outputs TRBD1, but without DNA this stays unchecked. The CDR3 extends over 13 amino acids. Germline V gene lookup returns CDR1 SGHAT and CDR2 FQNNGV.

According to its frequency, this clonotype is medium-sized. This sequence joins TRBV5-1 and TRBJ1-2; without DNA, the TCRdb call of TRBD1 cannot be checked. This CDR3 region has 13 residues. CDR1 and CDR2 (germline): SGHRS, YFSETQ. This CDR3 is CASSLDGGGGYTF.

This clonotype ranks as large (0.1 to 1%) in terms of frequency. The chain is built from TRBV5-1 and TRBJ2-1; no DNA is available, so the TRBD2 call from TCRdb remains unchecked. Germline CDR1 and CDR2: SGHRS and YFSETQ. The CDR3 sequence is 13 residues long. CDR3 loop: CASSLGRHNEQFF.

This clonotype is large by frequency. The CDR3 protein is CALTTGANSGANVLTF. This chain connects TRBV6-1 to TRBJ2-6; absent DNA, TCRdb's TRBD1 call cannot be checked. The CDR3 contains 16 residues. Germline-derived CDR1 and CDR2 are MNHNS and SASEGT.

Considering frequency, this clonotype is medium-sized. This chain connects TRBV19 to TRBJ2-1; absent DNA, TCRdb's TRBD1 call cannot be checked. The CDR3 runs to 14 residues. Germline CDR1 is LNHDA and CDR2 is SQIVND (reference sequence). CDR3 region: CASSIWQGNNEQFF.

This clonotype ranks as medium-sized (0.01 to 0.1%) in terms of frequency. This chain links TRBV30 with TRBJ2-2; checking the TCRdb D call of TRBD1 is not possible without DNA. Germline CDR1 is GTSNPN and CDR2 is SVGIG (reference sequence). This CDR3 region has 15 residues. This chain's CDR3 is CAWETGQSVTGELFF. Looking up the rest from reference TRBV30 and TRBJ2-2 gives the full variable domain: SQTIHQWPATLVQPVGSPLSLECTVEGTSNPNLYWYRQAAGRGLQLLFYSVGIGQISSEVPQNLSASRPQDRQFILSSKKLLLSDSGFYLCAWETGQSVTGELFFGEGSRLTVL.